Listed below are T cell receptor beta chains from one sample, sequenced in a study of OX40 agonist ivuxolimab in advanced cancers. This table comes from immunoSEQ multiplex PCR, and its TCRdb copy is limited to in-frame clones, with some not included. Of roughly 70,000 clones detected, roughly 80% appear once; the ten largest clones hold approximately 1%. This specimen consisted of CD4+ or CD8+ T cells sorted from blood, obtained in a trial of the OX40 agonist ivuxolimab. The receptors derive from an adult with an advanced solid tumor such as melanoma, head and neck, liver or kidney cancer. Each CDR3 is given with its conserved first and last residue. D genes are given only for firm matches. For some rows the clone size is stated as once, few or many, or as a class when expanded; others skip it.

cdr3_nt cdr3_aa d_call j_call cdr3_length clone_size v_call
TGTGCCAGCAGCTTGGAGCGACGCACAGATACGCAGTATTTT CASSLERRTDTQYF - TRBJ2-3 14 once TRBV5-4
TGTGCCAGCAGCCTGAGTCCTAACACTGAAGCTTTCTTT CASSLSPNTEAFF - TRBJ1-1 13 - TRBV27
TGTGCCAGCAGCGGGGGTGACGCTACCTACGAGCAGTACTTC CASSGGDATYEQYF - TRBJ2-7 14 - TRBV7-6
TGTGCCAGCAGTCCTGGACTAGCGGGGGGGTCAGATACGCAGTATTTT CASSPGLAGGSDTQYF TRBD2 TRBJ2-3 16 - TRBV7-9
TGTGCCAGCAGTTTATACGCCCCACTAGCGGGGGCGAACTACGAGCAGTACTTC CASSLYAPLAGANYEQYF TRBD2 TRBJ2-7 18 - TRBV27
TGTGCCAGCAGTTTAAGCAGGGGCACAAACACTGAAGCTTTCTTT CASSLSRGTNTEAFF - TRBJ1-1 15 - TRBV6-1
TGTGCCAGCAGTGTTCTGGACAGGGGCAATCAGCCCCAGCATTTT CASSVLDRGNQPQHF TRBD1 TRBJ1-5 15 few TRBV2
TGTGCCTGGAGTGCACAGGGGAGTTCACCCCTCCACTTT CAWSAQGSSPLHF TRBD1 TRBJ1-6 13 few TRBV30
TGTGCCAGCAGCCAAGATCTAAATGGAAACACCATATATTTT CASSQDLNGNTIYF - TRBJ1-3 14 - TRBV5-5
TGCGCCAGCAGCTTGGGTGAAATATCCTACAATGAGCAGTTCTTC CASSLGEISYNEQFF - TRBJ2-1 15 once TRBV5-1
TGTGCCAGCAGTCTAGGACTAGTAGGCCACAATGAGCAGTTCTTC CASSLGLVGHNEQFF TRBD2 TRBJ2-1 15 few TRBV7-6
TGTGCCAGCAGCCCTCCGACAGGGAATCAGCCCCAGCATTTT CASSPPTGNQPQHF TRBD1 TRBJ1-5 14 - TRBV7-9
TGCGCCAGCAGCTTGGCCGGTGTAGGCGCCTATGGCTACACCTTC CASSLAGVGAYGYTF - TRBJ1-2 15 few TRBV5-1
TGTGCCAGCAGCCCCGGACTAGCGGGGGGGCGCACAGATACGCAGTATTTT CASSPGLAGGRTDTQYF TRBD2 TRBJ2-3 17 - TRBV7-2
TGTGCCAGTAGTAGACCTCCGGGACAAAGGCCCCAGCATTTT CASSRPPGQRPQHF - TRBJ1-5 14 - TRBV19
TGTGCCACCAGCACGACAGGGCGTTCAGAAGATACGCAGTATTTT CATSTTGRSEDTQYF TRBD1 TRBJ2-3 15 - TRBV15
TGTGCCAGCACCGGGACGAACACCGGGGAGCTGTTTTTT CASTGTNTGELFF - TRBJ2-2 13 - TRBV11-3
TGTGCCAGCAGCACCGGGACGCCTTTTTACGAGCAGTACTTC CASSTGTPFYEQYF - TRBJ2-7 14 - TRBV11-2
TGTGCCAGCAGCTTAGGCGGGGGGACAGGGGTCACCGGGGAGCTGTTTTTT CASSLGGGTGVTGELFF TRBD1 TRBJ2-2 17 - TRBV7-6
TGTGCCAGCAGCGACAGGGGTTCCTACAATGAGCAGTTCTTC CASSDRGSYNEQFF TRBD1 TRBJ2-1 14 - TRBV6-5
TGTGCCAGCAGTTACGTGGGTTTGGGGGAGACCCAGTACTTC CASSYVGLGETQYF - TRBJ2-5 14 - TRBV6-5
TGTGCCAGCAGCAATACAGGGGGGGACAGGGGGCTTGCAGGCCAAGAGACCCAGTACTTC CASSNTGGDRGLAGQETQYF - TRBJ2-5 20 - TRBV21-1
TGTGCCAGCAGACCCCACGGCGGACCGGAAAAACTGTTTTTT CASRPHGGPEKLFF - TRBJ1-4 14 - TRBV28